This is a list of T cell receptor beta chains from one sample in a study of blood T cell repertoires in COVID-19. Only in-frame clones appear in the TCRdb table, and some are missing; sequencing was by immunoSEQ multiplex PCR. The sample gives roughly 290,000 clones, more than 80% of which show up once; approximately 7.5% is in the top ten. The sequenced material came from peripheral blood. These receptors all stem from a woman between 25 and 40 years old with COVID-19, enrolled during active disease. Each CDR3 is given with its conserved first and last residue. D genes are given only for firm matches. Part of the rows lack a size; the others show once, few, many or a class for expanded clones.

D gene,J gene,clone size,V gene,CDR3 DNA,CDR3 protein
.,TRBJ2-1,.,TRBV12-5,TGTGCTAGTGCCAGAGACAGGTACAATGAGCAGTTCTTC,CASARDRYNEQFF
.,TRBJ2-1,.,TRBV28,TGTGCCAGCAGTTTGGACTTTTCCAATGAGCAGTTCTTC,CASSLDFSNEQFF
.,TRBJ1-1,.,TRBV6-6,TGTGCCAGCAGTTACTCGAAGGCGGCATTGAACACTGAAGCTTTCTTT,CASSYSKAALNTEAFF
TRBD1,TRBJ1-1,.,TRBV28,TGTGCCAGCAGTTTATCTGGACAGGTTTGGAGCGGATACACTGAAGCTTTCTTT,CASSLSGQVWSGYTEAFF
TRBD2,TRBJ2-5,.,TRBV2,TGTGCCAGCAGTGAACCAAGCGGGACCCAAGAGACCCAGTACTTC,CASSEPSGTQETQYF
TRBD1,TRBJ2-2,.,TRBV27,TGTGCCAGCAGTATTCAGGGGGCAACCGGGGAGCTGTTTTTT,CASSIQGATGELFF
TRBD1,TRBJ2-1,.,TRBV2,TGTGCCAGCAGCACAGGACAGGGAGGCCTAAATGAGCAGTTCTTC,CASSTGQGGLNEQFF
TRBD2,TRBJ2-5,.,TRBV30,TGTGCCTGGAGTAGCGGGAGGGAAGAGACCCAGTACTTC,CAWSSGREETQYF
TRBD1,TRBJ2-2,once,TRBV25-1,TGTGCCAGCAGTGAACAGGGGGCCGACACCGGGGAGCTGTTTTTT,CASSEQGADTGELFF
TRBD1,TRBJ2-7,.,TRBV5-1,TGCGCCAGCATGCTTGGGACAGGGGAGACCTACGAGCAGTACTTC,CASMLGTGETYEQYF
TRBD2,TRBJ2-1,.,TRBV4-1,TGCGCCAGCACCGAGGACCCGGGACTAGCAGTCTACAATGAGCAGTTCTTC,CASTEDPGLAVYNEQFF
.,TRBJ2-7,.,TRBV21-1,TGTGCCAGCAGCAAAATTTCTATAGGACAGGGTTGGTACGAGCAGTACTTC,CASSKISIGQGWYEQYF
.,TRBJ2-2,.,TRBV25-1,TGTGCCAGCAGTATCGGGGGTCGTGACACCGGGGAGCTGTTTTTT,CASSIGGRDTGELFF
TRBD1,TRBJ2-1,few,TRBV29-1,TGCAGCGACGGACAGGGGGGAAATGAGCAGTTCTTC,CSDGQGGNEQFF
.,TRBJ1-1,once,TRBV4-1,TGCGCCAGCAGGACGAGGCAGGGATGGAACACTGAAGCTTTCTTT,CASRTRQGWNTEAFF
.,TRBJ1-4,.,TRBV6-5,TGTGCCAGCAGTTACTCGGGGCCCACTAATGAAAAACTGTTTTTT,CASSYSGPTNEKLFF
.,TRBJ1-1,.,TRBV28,TGTGCCAGCAGCGCCTGGGACACCAGGAACACTGAAGCTTTCTTT,CASSAWDTRNTEAFF